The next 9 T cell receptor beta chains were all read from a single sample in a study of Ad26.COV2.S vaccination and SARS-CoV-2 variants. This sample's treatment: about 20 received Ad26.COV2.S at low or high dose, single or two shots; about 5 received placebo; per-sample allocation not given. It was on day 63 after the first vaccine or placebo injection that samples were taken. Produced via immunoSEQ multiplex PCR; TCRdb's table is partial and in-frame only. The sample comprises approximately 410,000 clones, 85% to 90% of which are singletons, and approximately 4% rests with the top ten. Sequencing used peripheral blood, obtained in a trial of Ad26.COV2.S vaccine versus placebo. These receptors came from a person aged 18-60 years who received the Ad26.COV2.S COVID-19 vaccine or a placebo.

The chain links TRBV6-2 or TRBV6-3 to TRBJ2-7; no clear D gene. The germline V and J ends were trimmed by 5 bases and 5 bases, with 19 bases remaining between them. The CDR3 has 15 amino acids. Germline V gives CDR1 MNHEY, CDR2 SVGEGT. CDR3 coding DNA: TGTGCCAGCAGTCTCGACGGAGACGTTGAGAACGAGCAGTACTTC. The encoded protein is CASSLDGDVENEQYF.

The CDR3 DNA reads as TGCGCCAGCAGCTTGACGGGGGATGGATTCCCAGATACGCAGTATTTT. Encoded protein: CASSLTGDGFPDTQYF. The chain carries TRBV5-1 and TRBJ2-3; TRBD2 might be the D (6 bases). V lost 1 base and J lost 4, with 16 bases in between. Per the germline V gene, CDR1 is SGHRS and CDR2 is YFSETQ. The CDR3 is 16 residues long.

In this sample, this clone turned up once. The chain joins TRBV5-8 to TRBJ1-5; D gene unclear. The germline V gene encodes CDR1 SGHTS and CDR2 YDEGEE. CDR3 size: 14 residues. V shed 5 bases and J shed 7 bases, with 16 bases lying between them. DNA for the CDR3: TGTGCCAGCAGGGAGAAGCGGGCTGCGCAGCCCCAGCATTTT. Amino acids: CASREKRAAQPQHF.

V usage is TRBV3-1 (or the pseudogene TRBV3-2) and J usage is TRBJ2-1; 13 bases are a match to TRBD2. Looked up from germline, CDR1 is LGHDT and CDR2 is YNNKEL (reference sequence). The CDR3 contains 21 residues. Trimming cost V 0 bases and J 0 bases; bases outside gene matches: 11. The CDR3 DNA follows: TGTGCCAGCAGCCAAGATAAATGGGGACTAGCGGGGTCGAGCTCCTACAATGAGCAGTTCTTC. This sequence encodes CASSQDKWGLAGSSSYNEQFF.

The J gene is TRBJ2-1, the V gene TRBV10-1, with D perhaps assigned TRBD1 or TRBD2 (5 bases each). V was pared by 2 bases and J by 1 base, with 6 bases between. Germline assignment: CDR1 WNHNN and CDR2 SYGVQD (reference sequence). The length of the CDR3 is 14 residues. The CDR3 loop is CASSEGTSYNEQFF. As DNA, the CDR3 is TGCGCCAGCAGTGAGGGGACGTCCTACAATGAGCAGTTCTTC.

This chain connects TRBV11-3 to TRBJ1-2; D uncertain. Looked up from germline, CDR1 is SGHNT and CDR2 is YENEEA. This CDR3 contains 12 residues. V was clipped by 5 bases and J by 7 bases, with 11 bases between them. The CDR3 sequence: CASSHWCCGYTF. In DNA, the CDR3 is TGTGCCAGCAGCCACTGGTGTTGTGGCTACACCTTC.

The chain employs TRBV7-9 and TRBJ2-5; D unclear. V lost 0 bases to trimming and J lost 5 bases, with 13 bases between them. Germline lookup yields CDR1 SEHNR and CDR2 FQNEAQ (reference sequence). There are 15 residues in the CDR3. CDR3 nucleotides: TGTGCCAGCAGCTTAGCTGGCAGCTCGGGCGAGACCCAGTACTTC. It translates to CASSLAGSSGETQYF. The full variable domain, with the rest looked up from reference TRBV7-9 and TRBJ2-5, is DTGVSQNPRHKITKRGQNVTFRCDPISEHNRLYWYRQTLGQGPEFLTYFQNEAQLEKSRLLSDRFSAERPKGSFSTLEIQRTEQGDSAMYLCASSLAGSSGETQYFGPGTRLLVL.

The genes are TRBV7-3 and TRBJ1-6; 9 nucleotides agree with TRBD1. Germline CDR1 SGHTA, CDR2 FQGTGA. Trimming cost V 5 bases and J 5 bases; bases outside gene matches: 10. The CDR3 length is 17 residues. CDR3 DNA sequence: TGTGCCAGCAGCCTATGGGACAGGGAAAGTGATAATTCACCCCTCCACTTT. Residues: CASSLWDRESDNSPLHF.

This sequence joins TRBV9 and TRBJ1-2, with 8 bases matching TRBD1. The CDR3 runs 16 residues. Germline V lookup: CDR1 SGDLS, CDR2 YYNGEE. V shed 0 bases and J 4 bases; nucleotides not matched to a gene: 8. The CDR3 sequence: CASSVGLDRVVYGYTF. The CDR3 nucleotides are TGTGCCAGCAGCGTAGGTTTGGACAGGGTGGTCTATGGCTACACCTTC.